The 23 T cell receptor beta chains listed next were all sequenced from one sample in a study of blood T cell repertoires in COVID-19. Profiling relied on immunoSEQ multiplex PCR, and the TCRdb table lists in-frame clones only, not all of them. The data contain tens of thousands of clones, roughly nine tenths of them singletons. The sample taken for sequencing was peripheral blood. Source of these receptors: a woman in her seventies with active COVID-19.

This clone appeared once. CDR3 amino acids: CASSYNRNTEAFF. The DNA of the CDR3 is TGTGCCAGCAGTTACAACAGGAACACTGAAGCTTTCTTT. The chain links TRBV2 to TRBJ1-1; no definite D call. Per germline, CDR1 SNHLY and CDR2 FYNNEI. V dropped 5 bases and J dropped 1 base, with 8 bases sitting between them. The CDR3 runs to 13 residues. Looking up the rest from reference TRBV2 and TRBJ1-1 gives the full variable domain: EPEVTQTPSHQVTQMGQEVILRCVPISNHLYFYWYRQILGQKVEFLVSFYNNEISEKSEIFDDQFSVERPDGSNFTLKIRSTKLEDSAMYFCASSYNRNTEAFFGQGTRLTVV.

The chain is built from TRBV19 and TRBJ2-7, with 10 bases identical to TRBD1. V was clipped by 6 bases and J by 7 bases; unmatched bases: 6. Germline CDR1 is LNHDA and CDR2 is SQIVND (reference sequence). The CDR3 runs to 13 residues. The CDR3 here is CASRGQGRGEQYF. The CDR3 DNA is TGTGCCAGTAGGGGACAGGGGCGCGGGGAGCAGTACTTC.

This clone came up a few times. The chain combines TRBV5-1 with TRBJ1-6, with D perhaps TRBD1 (6 bases). Germline loops: CDR1 SGHRS, CDR2 YFSETQ. Trimming removed 1 base at V and 0 bases at J, with 8 bases between. This CDR3 is built from 16 residues. In nucleotides, the CDR3 is TGCGCCAGCAGCTTGAAAGGGGGCTCCTATAATTCACCCCTCCACTTT. Translated: CASSLKGGSYNSPLHF.

The sample holds a few counts of this clone. This CDR3 is also generated by other DNA sequences in the sample. CDR3 nucleotides: TGCGCCAGCAGCCTGGACAGTTCTGGAAACACCATATATTTT. It is translated as CASSLDSSGNTIYF. This chain connects TRBV5-1 to TRBJ1-3; TRBD1 is a possible D gene (6 bases). The CDR3 is made up of 14 amino acids. The germline CDR1 and CDR2 sequences are SGHRS and YFSETQ. V shed 4 bases and J shed 1 base, with 9 bases lying between them.

This chain's CDR3 is CASSVAIGFETGTNYGYTF. For the CDR3, the DNA is TGTGCCAGCAGCGTAGCTATAGGTTTCGAGACAGGAACTAACTATGGCTACACCTTC. This sequence joins TRBV9 and TRBJ1-2; D may be TRBD1 (6 bases). This CDR3 has 19 amino acids. The V gene lost 0 bases and the J gene lost 0 bases, with 21 bases spanning the gap. The germline V gene encodes CDR1 SGDLS and CDR2 YYNGEE.

The chain has TRBV11-2 and TRBJ2-7; 9 bases fit TRBD2. The CDR3 spans 16 residues. Germline CDR1 reads SGHAT; CDR2 reads FQNNGV. V lost 1 base to trimming and J lost 2 bases; unmatched junction nucleotides: 6. CDR3 DNA: TGTGCCAGCAGCTTAGCCCGGCTAGCGGGGACCTACGAGCAGTACTTC. Translation: CASSLARLAGTYEQYF.

The chain carries TRBV5-1 and TRBJ2-1, with 11 bases fitting TRBD1. CDR1 is SGHRS and CDR2 is YFSETQ in the germline V gene. CDR3 length equals 14 residues. The trim removed 4 bases at V and 11 bases at J, leaving 8 bases unmatched. In nucleotides, the CDR3 is TGCGCCAGCAGCCCGGGACAGGGGGTAATTCAGCAGTTCTTC. The encoded protein is CASSPGQGVIQQFF.

The rearrangement uses TRBV4-1 and TRBJ2-7; 9 bases map to TRBD1. V lost 4 bases and J lost 4; bases outside the gene matches: 5. CDR1 MGHRA and CDR2 YSYEKL come from the germline V gene. The CDR3 spans 14 residues. CDR3 in DNA: TGCGCCAGCAGCCTGGGACAGGGAGGGTACGAGCAGTACTTC. As protein: CASSLGQGGYEQYF.

The chain carries TRBV7-2 and TRBJ2-7; possible D gene TRBD2, 5 bases. Germline assignment: CDR1 SGHTA and CDR2 FQGNSA. Deletions cut 1 base from V and 3 bases from J, with 10 bases between. The CDR3 has 14 amino acids. CDR3 DNA sequence: TGTGCCAGCAGCTTAGTCGGCGGAGGCTACGAGCAGTACTTC. Translating it yields CASSLVGGGYEQYF.

This rearrangement joins TRBV11-3 to TRBJ2-3, with TRBD2 matching 10 bases. CDR1 is SGHNT, CDR2 YENEEA, per germline. The CDR3 runs to 16 residues. The ends lost 2 bases at V and 2 bases at J; junction bases unmatched: 4. The CDR3 loop is CASSLLAGAVTDTQYF. The CDR3 DNA is TGTGCCAGCAGCTTACTAGCGGGAGCAGTCACAGATACGCAGTATTTT. Supplemented by reference TRBV11-3 and TRBJ2-3, the full variable domain reads EAGVVQSPRYKIIEKKQPVAFWCNPISGHNTLYWYLQNLGQGPELLIRYENEEAVDDSQLPKDRFSAERLKGVDSTLKIQPAELGDSAVYLCASSLLAGAVTDTQYFGPGTRLTVL.

The chain couples TRBV2 to TRBJ1-1, with D possibly TRBD1 on 5 matching bases. The CDR3 contains 12 residues. From germline, CDR1 is SNHLY and CDR2 FYNNEI. V gave up 11 bases and J gave up 4 bases, with 14 bases separating them. CDR3: CASDVGGTEAFF. CDR3 in DNA: TGTGCCTCCGACGTCGGGGGCACTGAAGCTTTCTTT.

The chain uses TRBV6-5 and TRBJ1-2; TRBD1 is a possible D gene (5 bases). CDR3 length: 14 residues. The germline V and J ends were trimmed by 10 bases and 1 base, with 16 bases remaining between them. Germline CDR1 and CDR2: MNHEY and SVGAGI. The CDR3 nucleotides are TGTGCCATCCGGGGGGGAGGGTATAACTATGGCTACACCTTC. Translating gives CAIRGGGYNYGYTF.

V is TRBV3-1 (or the pseudogene TRBV3-2) and J is TRBJ2-3; 8 positions match TRBD1. V was clipped by 4 bases and J by 2 bases; unmatched bases: 5. The CDR3 sequence is 15 residues long. CDR1 and CDR2 from the germline V gene are LGHDT and YNNKEL (reference sequence). The CDR3 DNA is TGTGCCAGCAGCCGAAGGACAGGGAACACAGATACGCAGTATTTT. Translating it yields CASSRRTGNTDTQYF.

This chain uses TRBV7-8 with TRBJ2-5; 12 bases are a match to TRBD1. Germline trimming cut 4 bases from V and 7 bases from J; bases unmatched to any gene: 7. Germline V gene lookup returns CDR1 SGHVS and CDR2 FQNEAQ. CDR3 length equals 15 residues. The CDR3 DNA reads TGTGCCAGCAGCTCGGGGACAGGGGGCGTGGGGACCCAGTACTTC. Translated: CASSSGTGGVGTQYF.

The chain recombines TRBV2 with TRBJ1-1, with D uncertain. With 7 bases removed from V and 0 bases from J, the gap between germline ends came to 15 bases. Per the germline V gene, CDR1 is SNHLY and CDR2 is FYNNEI. The CDR3 consists of 15 residues. This chain's CDR3 is CASIFTVEVNTEAFF. The CDR3 nucleotides read TGTGCCAGCATTTTTACCGTAGAAGTGAACACTGAAGCTTTCTTT.

This chain uses TRBV5-3 with TRBJ1-1, with D unresolved. TRBV5-3 is assigned to the ORF class and has an uncertain function. Between the trimmed V and J ends, which lost 6 bases and 1 base, there was a span of 16 bases. The length of the CDR3 is 15 residues. The CDR3 DNA reads TGTGCCAGAATCTCAGGCTCCCCCGGGAACACTGAAGCTTTCTTT. Amino acid sequence: CARISGSPGNTEAFF.

The chain joins TRBV6-5 to TRBJ1-2; 7 bases align to TRBD1. Trimming at V came to 2 bases and at J to 4 bases, leaving 7 bases not matched to a gene. CDR3 length equals 15 residues. Germline CDR1 and CDR2: MNHEY and SVGAGI. The CDR3 reads CASSYQGVGLYGYTF. In nucleotides, the CDR3 is TGTGCCAGCAGTTACCAGGGGGTAGGACTCTATGGCTACACCTTC.

The chain recombines TRBV19 with TRBJ2-5; TRBD1 might be the D (6 bases). Per the germline V gene, CDR1 is LNHDA and CDR2 is SQIVND (reference sequence). This CDR3 is built from 15 residues. The ends were cut back, 5 bases at V and 0 bases at J, with 13 bases in the middle. Here the CDR3 DNA reads TGTGCCAGTAGTCAAACAGGGAAGTACCAAGAGACCCAGTACTTC. It is translated as CASSQTGKYQETQYF.

V usage is TRBV5-6 and J usage is TRBJ1-2; D might be TRBD1 (5 bases). The CDR3 is 14 residues long. V dropped 6 bases and J dropped 8 bases, with 20 bases sitting between them. Germline V CDR1 and CDR2: SGHDT, YYEEEE. The CDR3 DNA reads as TGTGCCAGCATTAGGTATCAGGGATTAGGAGGCTACACCTTC. It translates to CASIRYQGLGGYTF.

This clone was observed a handful of times. The chain uses TRBV5-1 and TRBJ1-1, with D unclear. The CDR3 has 13 residues. The V and J ends lost 0 bases and 1 base respectively, with 4 bases between them. Germline loops: CDR1 SGHRS, CDR2 YFSETQ. This CDR3 is CASSLGRNTEAFF. In nucleotides, the CDR3 is TGCGCCAGCAGCTTGGGGAGGAACACTGAAGCTTTCTTT.

The chain couples TRBV6-5 to TRBJ2-1; no reliable D call. Germline assignment: CDR1 MNHEY and CDR2 SVGAGI. With 1 base removed from V and 1 base from J, the gap between germline ends came to 5 bases. The CDR3 spans 14 residues. DNA of the CDR3: TGTGCCAGCAGTTACTTATTATCCTACAATGAGCAGTTCTTC. This gives the protein CASSYLLSYNEQFF.

The chain links TRBV19 to TRBJ2-3; 7 nucleotides align to TRBD1. This CDR3 has 14 residues. Trimming took 8 bases from V and 5 from J; bases not matched to a gene: 10. Germline values: CDR1 LNHDA, CDR2 SQIVND (reference sequence). The CDR3 spells CASSPGQAVDTQYF. As DNA, the CDR3 is TGTGCCAGTTCCCCTGGACAGGCGGTAGATACGCAGTATTTT.

The rearrangement joins TRBV5-1 to TRBJ2-6, with TRBD2 matching over 7 bases. V dropped 8 bases and J dropped 1; count of bases not matched to a gene: 6. Germline CDR1 reads SGHRS; CDR2 reads YFSETQ. The CDR3 has 15 amino acids. This CDR3 is CASWGGRSGANVLTF. The CDR3 nucleotides read TGCGCCAGTTGGGGGGGACGTTCTGGGGCCAACGTCCTGACTTTC.